This passage covers 2 T cell receptor beta chains from one sample sequenced in a study of graft-versus-host responses after intestinal transplantation (dated by TCRdb to the early 2020s). The time point label for this specimen denotes: cells obtained before transplantation from donor or recipient. Libraries came from the immunoSEQ multiplex PCR assay. Imported from immuneACCESS, the table was reduced by TCRdb to in-frame sequences with V and J called. These copies leave out some clones; in studies compared against another copy, an unresolved V gene accounts for under half, and the cause of the remainder is not known. This sample gives roughly 90,000 clones in total; about nine tenths of them show up just once. The top ten clonotypes cover about 0.27% of the sample. For these receptors, no antigen is known. The sample here was unstimulated CD4+ T cells sorted from spleen or lymph node cells, taken before transplant. All receptors come from a human donor who was the organ donor for an intestinal transplant.

V gene TRBV30 combines with J gene TRBJ1-2; D uncertain. Germline CDR1 GTSNPN, CDR2 SVGIG (reference sequence). The length of the CDR3 is 15 residues. Trimming removed 0 bases at V and 4 bases at J, with 15 bases between. The DNA for the CDR3 is TGTGCCTGGAGTGTTCTCGTACGGACTACCTATGGCTACACCTTC. Its translation: CAWSVLVRTTYGYTF. The variable domain in full, with the rest retrieved from reference TRBV30 and TRBJ1-2, is SQTIHQWPATLVQPVGSPLSLECTVEGTSNPNLYWYRQAAGRGLQLLFYSVGIGQISSEVPQNLSASRPQDRQFILSSKKLLLSDSGFYLCAWSVLVRTTYGYTFGSGTRLTVV.

This chain uses TRBV5-1 with TRBJ2-5, with TRBD1 identical over 8 bases. The J segment lost 0 bases and the V segment lost 0 bases, leaving 4 bases of the junction unmatched. The germline gives CDR1 SGHRS, CDR2 YFSETQ. The CDR3 has 16 residues. CDR3 residues: CASSLVAGGNQETQYF. The CDR3 region has the DNA TGCGCCAGCAGCTTGGTGGCAGGGGGCAACCAAGAGACCCAGTACTTC.